The sequence of this T cell receptor beta chain was determined in a study of blood T cells in healthy people across ages. The study's findings and limits: Older age went with lower TCR beta diversity per million T cells, in a roughly linear way. CMV infection status of these donors was not known.

Next came a second PCR, run for about 6 to 12 cycles, which used a sample-barcoded 5' primer along with a J-beta primer mix. TCRdb recomputed calls from the 5' RACE reads with MiXCR, one row per CDR3 protein. The sample lists 1.5 million to 2 million distinct CDR3 sequences; about 39% were seen once. This clonotype occurred a few times. No antigen is known for it. The CDR3 runs 12 residues. Germline CDR1 reads SNHLY; CDR2 reads FYNNEI. V lost 9 bases, J lost 10 bases, and 16 bases lay in between. The sequence was obtained from a human donor in good health. The sequencing input was blood. This chain joins TRBV2 and TRBJ2-1; unclear D gene. CDR3 in DNA: TGTGCCAGTACATCACAAGCCCAGGAGCAGTTCTTC. Residues: CASTSQAQEQFF.